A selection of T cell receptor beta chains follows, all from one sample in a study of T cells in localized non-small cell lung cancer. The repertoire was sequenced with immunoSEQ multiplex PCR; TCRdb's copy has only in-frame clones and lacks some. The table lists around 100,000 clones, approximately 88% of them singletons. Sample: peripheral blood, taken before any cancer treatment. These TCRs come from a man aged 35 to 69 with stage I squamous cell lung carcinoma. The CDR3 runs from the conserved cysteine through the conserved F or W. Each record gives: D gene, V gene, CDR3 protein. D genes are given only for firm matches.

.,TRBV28,CASSSGLTFDLLFKYNEQFF
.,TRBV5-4,CASSLGIQGTGTEAFF
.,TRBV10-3,CAISEYIQANTGELFF
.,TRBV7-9,CASSPDKNTEAFF
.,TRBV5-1,CASSLQSFDEQFF
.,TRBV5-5,CASSLEFGTGELFF
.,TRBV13,CASSPSQGPQYGYTF
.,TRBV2,CASSGRREANYGYTF
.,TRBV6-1,CASSALVTDLPLHF
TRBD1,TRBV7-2,CASSLAATGGAGNTIYF
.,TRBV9,CASSVGGAVYSPLHF
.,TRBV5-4,CASSLGGTLNTEAFF
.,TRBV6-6,CASSSSTAIQETQYF
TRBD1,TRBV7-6,CASSLDRGGEKLFF
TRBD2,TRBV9,CASSPTSGYKNIQYF
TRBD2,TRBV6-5,CASSYGLAGGSIQYF
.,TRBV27,CASSLERTEAFF
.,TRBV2,CASTGTGYEQYF
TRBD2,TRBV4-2,CASSPSGGGTDTQYF
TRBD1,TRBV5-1,CASSSGQHRETQYF
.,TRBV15,CATSSRERGRAFF
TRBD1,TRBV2,CASGQGNQGVETQYF
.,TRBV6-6,CASKMEGNTGELFF
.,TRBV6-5,CASSYRAISYNEQFF
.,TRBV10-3,CAISEQSTNEKLFF
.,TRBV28,CASSSGTWTTEAFF
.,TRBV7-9,CASSLASGNEQYF
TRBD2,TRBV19,CASSSGLASTDTQYF
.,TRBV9,CASSVASLGGASEQYF
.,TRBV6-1,CASSVRWIDYGYTF
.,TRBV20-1,CSALWAYEQYF
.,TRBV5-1,CASSRESGDDEQYF
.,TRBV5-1,CASSSNTDNTEAFF
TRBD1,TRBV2,CASSRRGQGKETQYF
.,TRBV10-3,CAISKEVRGIEAFF
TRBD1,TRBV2,CASSTGGKNIQYF
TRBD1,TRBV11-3,CASSLRTGSYEQYF
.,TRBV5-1,CASQQGDAKNIQYF
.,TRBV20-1,CSARPNEQFF
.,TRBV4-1,CASSQDLGYEQYF
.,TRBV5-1,CASSRLSGAGNTIYF
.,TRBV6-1,CAISYTEAFF
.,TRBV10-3,CAIRSDNQPQHF
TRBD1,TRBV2,CATKGGSEKLFF
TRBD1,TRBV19,CASRTGANPNYGYTF
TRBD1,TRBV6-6,CASGDRIYEQYF
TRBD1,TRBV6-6,CASFLPGQGNYGYTF
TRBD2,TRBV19,CASSARGGPTGELFF
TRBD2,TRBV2,CASMRGSYNEQFF
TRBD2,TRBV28,CASTQSGGLAFRRGGELFF